Given below is one TCR beta chain in context. Its specific antigen is unknown. No quality values exist for individual bases; no much larger clone is one base distant. This specimen comes from a study of regulatory T cells in long-lasting Graves disease (dated by TCRdb to about 2021). Looking at the study overall: In the newly diagnosed Graves' disease group, patients had been taking antithyroid drugs for less than 3 months. Patients with persistent Graves' disease were compared with patients with newly diagnosed Graves' disease using TCR sequencing and RNA sequencing of peripheral blood. The study was registered as a clinical trial and conducted in China. A total of roughly 33 samples were covered by TCR sequencing, comprising roughly 13 persistent and roughly 20 newly diagnosed Graves' disease patients.

Library prep was done by multiplex PCR. Data came from an Illumina HiSeq 4000. TCR beta libraries were built with iRepertoire HTBI primers and Arm-PCR amplification of CDR3 regions. PCR products were gel purified before sequencing. As for the authors' bioinformatics: Gene usage analysis of CDR3 amino acid clonotypes relied on the 60 to 65 TRBV and 14 TRBJ segments identified across samples. COPE and FqMerger were used to merge the filtered high-quality paired reads into contigs. Contigs were aligned with BLAST to IMGT TRBV, TRBD and TRBJ reference genes, and CDR3 was defined per IMGT. Highly expanded clones were defined as clonotypes with a frequency above 0.1%. Shannon entropy served as the measure of repertoire diversity, while the Gini coefficient captured V-J evenness. A clonotype found in more than one individual was treated as public. TCRdb reprocessed the public reads (quality trimming at Q25 with fastp, clone calling with MiXCR) and kept in-frame beta chains. All rows with the same CDR3 protein become a single entry with the most common DNA and genes. These V and J calls rely on TCRdb rather than the paper's analysis. The sample records 440,000 or so distinct CDR3 sequences, about 15% of which are singletons. The ten top clones hold around 15% of the sample.

Study-level results and caveats: A larger number of public clonotypes was shared among persistent patients (approximately 2,600) than among newly diagnosed patients (approximately 1,000). Compared with newly diagnosed patients, patients with persistent Graves' disease had lower TCR Shannon entropy and fewer highly expanded clones, which suggests clonal expansion. The authors noted that the small sample size was a limitation that may lower accuracy. Sequencing and analysis were restricted to the TCR beta chain. Preferential use of TRBV28, TRBJ1-2 and TRBJ2-5 was observed in persistent disease, whereas TRBV20-1 and TRBJ2-1 were favored in newly diagnosed disease. Only peripheral blood was studied, because thyroid tissue, the primary lesion, was inaccessible.

In light of the paper, this sample's time point label describes: newly diagnosed GD, antithyroid drugs for less than 3 months. For both TCR sequencing and RNA sequencing, RNA was extracted from PBMCs in TRIzol. The diagnosis of Graves' disease was made according to American Thyroid Association guidelines. Patients for the study were recruited at an endocrinology department in Xi'an, China. Each patient gave around 9 milliliters of peripheral blood, collected in an EDTA anticoagulant tube. Ficoll Paque Plus density gradient separation was used to isolate PBMCs, and no additional T cell sorting was done. An Agilent 2100 Bioanalyzer and agarose gel were used to check RNA quality, while a NanoDrop 2000 measured RNA concentration. At the junction V is shortened by 5 bases and J by 0 bases, with 17 bases in between. CDR1 DFQATT and CDR2 SNEGSKA were looked up in the germline V gene (reference sequence). The CDR3 contains 15 residues, cysteine and phenylalanine counted. The read is trimmed to its CDR3 DNA, 45 bases read in frame from base 1.

Separately, the same data were catalogued under a study of T cells in Graves' hyperthyroidism and ophthalmopathy. The other study reports the following: Graves' hyperthyroidism was defined as stable when no progression to ophthalmopathy occurred over 18 months of follow-up. Hyperthyroidism patients were newly diagnosed, had a disease duration of under 2 months, and were aged 18 to 65 years. The study excluded patients with uncontrolled infections, other autoimmune diseases, pregnancy or lactation. Diagnoses were established on the basis of clinical symptoms, serum thyroxine and TRAb, thyroid ultrasound, and orbital computed tomography. For the first round of RT-PCR on the TCR CDR3, the HTBI primer set was used together with the Qiagen OneStep RT-PCR kit. Most expanded thyroid clonotypes (frequency above 0.001) were also found in blood, which suggests that blood repertoires may mirror thyroid immune responses. Ophthalmopathy was separated from stable hyperthyroidism by a 13 V-J signature model, with 87.88% sensitivity and approximately 81% specificity obtained in cross-validation and 80%/75% obtained in testing. In validation, progression to ophthalmopathy was predicted by the model with nearly 71% sensitivity and around 75% specificity, a median of about 6.4 months before onset. A discovery cohort of about 96 patients, about 40 with Graves' ophthalmopathy and 55 to 65 with stable Graves' hyperthyroidism, was used to find distinguishing TCR V-J signatures. Prospective prediction of ophthalmopathy was tested in an independent validation cohort of approximately 19 hyperthyroidism patients and some 17 patients who later progressed to ophthalmopathy. The approximately 100 discovery patients were randomly split 7:3 into training and test sets. In addition, the study compared T-cell repertoires in thyroid tissue and in blood from six Graves' hyperthyroidism patients. After sampling, hyperthyroidism patients received methimazole starting at 30 mg daily, and ophthalmopathy patients received high-dose intravenous methylprednisolone. Libraries were constructed in a second round of multiplex PCR, after which size selection and purification were performed. Libraries were sequenced paired-end with 100 bp reads on an Illumina HiSeq2000. Raw data were processed with SOAPnuke, discarding reads with adapters, uncalled bases, mean Phred below 15, or no exact constant-primer or identifier match. High-quality paired reads were merged using COPE v1.2.5, and each unique nucleotide sequence was defined as a clonotype. Clonotypes were aligned to IMGT TRBV, TRBD and TRBJ reference segments using MiTCR v1.1. The analysis was restricted to V-J combinations with a frequency above 0.0001, which together covered 99% to 99.2% of the repertoires. The TCS score was defined as the ratio of F50 (clonal expansion) to E x V (chaos), calculated using BLOSUM62-based TCRdist between CDR3 peptides within each V-J. Welch's t-statistics and random forest reduced around 520 V-J features to some 14, which were used in a naive Bayes classifier (R e1071). Sample size was not statistically predetermined, and blinding of investigators to group allocation was not performed. TCR Vbeta CDR3 sequencing of fewer than 150 peripheral blood samples (over 40 ophthalmopathy, 75 to 80 hyperthyroidism and roughly 17 progressor patients) is reported in the paper.

In this chain, TRBV20-1 is recombined with TRBJ2-7; no D gene call is confident. This sequence originates from a woman aged 25-40 years with Graves disease. Donor details come from another sample of the same person, matched by shared clones. The sequences come from peripheral blood mononuclear cells (PBMCs), collected at new diagnosis, from a patient treated with antithyroid drugs. The CDR3 protein is CSAPDGERFSYEQYF. The DNA reads as follows: TGCAGTGCTCCGGACGGCGAACGTTTCTCCTACGAGCAGTACTTC.